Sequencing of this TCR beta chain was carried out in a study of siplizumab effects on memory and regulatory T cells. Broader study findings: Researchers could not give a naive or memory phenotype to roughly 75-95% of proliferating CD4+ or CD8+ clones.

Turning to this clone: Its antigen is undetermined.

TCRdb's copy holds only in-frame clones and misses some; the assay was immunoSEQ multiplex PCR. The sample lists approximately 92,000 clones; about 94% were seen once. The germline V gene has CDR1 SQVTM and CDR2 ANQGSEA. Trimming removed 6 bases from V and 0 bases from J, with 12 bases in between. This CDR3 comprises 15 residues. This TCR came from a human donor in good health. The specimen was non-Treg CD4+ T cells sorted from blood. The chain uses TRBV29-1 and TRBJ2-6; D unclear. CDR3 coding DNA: TGCAGCGTCCTAAGACCGCTCTCTGGGGCCAACGTCCTGACTTTC. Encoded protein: CSVLRPLSGANVLTF.